One and the same sample provided the 13 T cell receptor beta chains below, sequenced in a study of control samples from healthy donors and cancer patients. Assay: immunoSEQ multiplex PCR; the TCRdb copy retains only in-frame clones and omits some. The sample includes some 170,000 clones, around 96% of them seen just once. Input material: blood. The receptors originated from a woman aged 25 to 39 in good health.

The chain has TRBV28 and TRBJ1-5; 7 nucleotides line up with TRBD1. The CDR3 runs to 17 residues. J lost 3 bases, V lost 5 bases, and 13 bases had no gene match. Looked up from germline, CDR1 is MDHEN and CDR2 is SYDVKM. The CDR3 region is CASSGSTGAAANQPQHF. DNA for the CDR3: TGTGCCAGCAGTGGATCAACAGGGGCAGCGGCCAATCAGCCCCAGCATTTT. Together with reference TRBV28 and TRBJ1-5, the CDR3 gives the full variable domain: DVKVTQSSRYLVKRTGEKVFLECVQDMDHENMFWYRQDPGLGLRLIYFSYDVKMKEKGDIPEGYSVSREKKERFSLILESASTNQTSMYLCASSGSTGAAANQPQHFGDGTRLSIL.

The gene calls are TRBV6-6 and TRBJ1-2; 7 bases line up with TRBD1. Germline CDR1 MNHNY, CDR2 SVGAGI (reference sequence). This CDR3 is 14 amino acids long. The V gene end was trimmed by 4 bases and the J gene end by 1 base; junction bases not matched to a gene: 3. The CDR3, as DNA: TGTGCCAGCAGTTCCGGACAGGTTAACTATGGCTACACCTTC. Residues: CASSSGQVNYGYTF.

The V and J genes are TRBV13 and TRBJ2-1; no clear D gene. The CDR3 sequence is 15 residues long. The germline V gene encodes CDR1 PRHDT and CDR2 FYEKMQ (reference sequence). Trimming stripped 5 bases from V and 0 bases from J, with 11 bases between. The CDR3 region has the DNA TGTGCCAGCAGCCCGCGACATCTCTCCTACAATGAGCAGTTCTTC. Protein product: CASSPRHLSYNEQFF.

The rearrangement joins TRBV28 to TRBJ2-2; 9 bases align to TRBD1. With 8 bases clipped from V and 7 bases from J, the junction kept 8 bases outside the gene matches. Germline loops: CDR1 MDHEN, CDR2 SYDVKM. The CDR3 totals 14 residues. This CDR3 reads CASPYRGLIGELFF. DNA for the CDR3: TGTGCCAGCCCGTACAGGGGGCTAATCGGGGAGCTGTTTTTT.

V usage is TRBV7-8 and J usage is TRBJ2-7; a possible D gene is TRBD1 (6 bases). This CDR3 has 12 amino acids. V gave up 7 bases and J gave up 3 bases, with 10 bases separating them. Germline loops: CDR1 SGHVS, CDR2 FQNEAQ. The DNA of the CDR3 is TGTGCCAGCACCCTACAGGGCTACGAGCAGTACTTC. This encodes CASTLQGYEQYF. The whole variable domain, filled in from reference TRBV7-8 and TRBJ2-7, reads GAGVSQSPRYKVAKRGQDVALRCDPISGHVSLFWYQQALGQGPEFLTYFQNEAQLDKSGLPSDRFFAERPEGSVSTLKIQRTQQEDSAVYLCASTLQGYEQYFGPGTRLTVT.

The rearrangement links TRBV9 to TRBJ2-5; D is undetermined. Germline assignment: CDR1 SGDLS and CDR2 YYNGEE. This CDR3 contains 13 residues. V dropped 0 bases and J dropped 3 bases, with 6 bases sitting between them. The CDR3 region is CASSVGSEETQYF. CDR3 DNA: TGTGCCAGCAGCGTAGGCAGCGAAGAGACCCAGTACTTC.

This rearrangement joins TRBV20-1 to TRBJ1-1; no definite D call. CDR1 DFQATT and CDR2 SNEGSKA come from the germline V gene (reference sequence). The CDR3 covers 11 residues. The ends were cut back, 6 bases at V and 4 bases at J, with 9 bases in the middle. This chain's CDR3 is CSAQDPTEAFF. The CDR3 DNA sequence: TGCAGTGCGCAAGATCCCACTGAAGCTTTCTTT.

The V and J genes are TRBV27 and TRBJ2-2; D is unresolved. V lost 3 bases, J lost 1 base, and 6 bases lay in between. Germline V gene sequence: CDR1 MNHEY, CDR2 SMNVEV (reference sequence). This CDR3 comprises 14 residues. This CDR3 is CASSFLGNTGELFF. DNA of the CDR3: TGTGCCAGCAGTTTCCTAGGGAACACCGGGGAGCTGTTTTTT.

Comment on this clone: A read error may account for a junction end that differs from germline. The chain carries TRBV7-7 and TRBJ2-3; D is undetermined. Germline values: CDR1 SSHAT, CDR2 FNYEAQ (reference sequence). The CDR3 extends over 13 amino acids. The CDR3 loop is CASSYGPTDTQYF. The CDR3 DNA follows: TGTGCTAGCAGCTACGGACCCACAGATACGCAGTATTTT.

The chain is built from TRBV13 and TRBJ2-7; TRBD2 matches 7 bases. The CDR3 is 13 amino acids. V trimming: 5 bases; J trimming: 7 bases; junction bases outside the gene matches: 8. From germline, CDR1 is PRHDT and CDR2 FYEKMQ (reference sequence). In DNA, the CDR3 is TGTGCCAGCAGCCGTACCGGGGGGAGTGAGCAGTACTTC. This codes for CASSRTGGSEQYF.

The gene calls are TRBV6-1 and TRBJ2-1; the D gene is possibly TRBD2 (6 bases). CDR1 is MNHNS, CDR2 SASEGT, per germline. The CDR3 sequence is 13 residues long. V gave up 4 bases and J gave up 8 bases, with 12 bases separating them. CDR3: CASSAALAYEQFF. Here the CDR3 DNA reads TGTGCCAGCAGTGCAGCTCTAGCGTATGAGCAGTTCTTC.

The chain joins TRBV28 to TRBJ2-1; a possible D gene is TRBD2 (5 bases). The CDR3 spans 15 residues. The V end was cut by 5 bases, the J end by 6 bases, with 17 bases between. The germline CDR1 and CDR2 sequences are MDHEN and SYDVKM. CDR3 residues: CASSNPGLASNEQFF. CDR3 in DNA: TGTGCCAGCAGTAACCCCGGGCTAGCTTCCAATGAGCAGTTCTTC.

The J gene is TRBJ2-3, the V gene TRBV6-4; 14 bases line up with TRBD2. The germline V gene encodes CDR1 MRHNA and CDR2 SNTAGT. The CDR3 is made up of 15 amino acids. Trimming at V came to 3 bases and at J to 6 bases, leaving 2 bases not matched to a gene. The CDR3 sequence is CASSETSGGADTQYF. The CDR3 nucleotides read TGTGCCAGCAGTGAGACTAGCGGGGGGGCCGATACGCAGTATTTT.